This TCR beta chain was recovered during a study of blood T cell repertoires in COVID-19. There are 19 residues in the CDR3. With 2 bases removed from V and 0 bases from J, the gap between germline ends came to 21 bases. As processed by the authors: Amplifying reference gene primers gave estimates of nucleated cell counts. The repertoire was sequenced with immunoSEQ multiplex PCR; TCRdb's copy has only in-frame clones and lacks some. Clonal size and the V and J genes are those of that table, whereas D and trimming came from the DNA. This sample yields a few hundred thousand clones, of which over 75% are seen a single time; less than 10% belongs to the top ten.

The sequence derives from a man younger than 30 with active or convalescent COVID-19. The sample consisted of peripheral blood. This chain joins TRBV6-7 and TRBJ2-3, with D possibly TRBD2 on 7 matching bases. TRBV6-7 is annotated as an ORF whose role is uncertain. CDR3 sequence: CASSYEGRGPLPSTDTQYF. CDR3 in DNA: TGTGCCAGCAGTTACGAGGGGCGGGGGCCCCTCCCTAGCACAGATACGCAGTATTTT.